There are many counts of the clone carrying this T cell receptor (beta chain). Its antigen is unknown. MiXCR, applied by TCRdb to the RT-PCR reads, yields one record per CDR3 protein. The table includes 550,000 to 650,000 distinct CDR3 sequences, approximately 10% detected once. The source of the sample is a study of response to subunit inactivated influenza vaccine. The study's findings and limits: The authors suggested that every seasonal influenza vaccination recruits few new T cells.

V was clipped by 3 bases and J by 0 bases, with 4 bases between them. The length of the CDR3 is 12 residues. The germline V gene has CDR1 SGDLS and CDR2 YYNGEE. The sequenced sample was PBMCs from blood, obtained on the day of vaccination. The gene calls are TRBV9 and TRBJ2-7; D is uncertain. The receptor's source is a man aged 45-65 years who received an inactivated influenza vaccine. The CDR3 sequence: CASSGFSYEQYF. CDR3 nucleotides: TGTGCCAGCAGCGGCTTCTCCTACGAGCAGTACTTC.